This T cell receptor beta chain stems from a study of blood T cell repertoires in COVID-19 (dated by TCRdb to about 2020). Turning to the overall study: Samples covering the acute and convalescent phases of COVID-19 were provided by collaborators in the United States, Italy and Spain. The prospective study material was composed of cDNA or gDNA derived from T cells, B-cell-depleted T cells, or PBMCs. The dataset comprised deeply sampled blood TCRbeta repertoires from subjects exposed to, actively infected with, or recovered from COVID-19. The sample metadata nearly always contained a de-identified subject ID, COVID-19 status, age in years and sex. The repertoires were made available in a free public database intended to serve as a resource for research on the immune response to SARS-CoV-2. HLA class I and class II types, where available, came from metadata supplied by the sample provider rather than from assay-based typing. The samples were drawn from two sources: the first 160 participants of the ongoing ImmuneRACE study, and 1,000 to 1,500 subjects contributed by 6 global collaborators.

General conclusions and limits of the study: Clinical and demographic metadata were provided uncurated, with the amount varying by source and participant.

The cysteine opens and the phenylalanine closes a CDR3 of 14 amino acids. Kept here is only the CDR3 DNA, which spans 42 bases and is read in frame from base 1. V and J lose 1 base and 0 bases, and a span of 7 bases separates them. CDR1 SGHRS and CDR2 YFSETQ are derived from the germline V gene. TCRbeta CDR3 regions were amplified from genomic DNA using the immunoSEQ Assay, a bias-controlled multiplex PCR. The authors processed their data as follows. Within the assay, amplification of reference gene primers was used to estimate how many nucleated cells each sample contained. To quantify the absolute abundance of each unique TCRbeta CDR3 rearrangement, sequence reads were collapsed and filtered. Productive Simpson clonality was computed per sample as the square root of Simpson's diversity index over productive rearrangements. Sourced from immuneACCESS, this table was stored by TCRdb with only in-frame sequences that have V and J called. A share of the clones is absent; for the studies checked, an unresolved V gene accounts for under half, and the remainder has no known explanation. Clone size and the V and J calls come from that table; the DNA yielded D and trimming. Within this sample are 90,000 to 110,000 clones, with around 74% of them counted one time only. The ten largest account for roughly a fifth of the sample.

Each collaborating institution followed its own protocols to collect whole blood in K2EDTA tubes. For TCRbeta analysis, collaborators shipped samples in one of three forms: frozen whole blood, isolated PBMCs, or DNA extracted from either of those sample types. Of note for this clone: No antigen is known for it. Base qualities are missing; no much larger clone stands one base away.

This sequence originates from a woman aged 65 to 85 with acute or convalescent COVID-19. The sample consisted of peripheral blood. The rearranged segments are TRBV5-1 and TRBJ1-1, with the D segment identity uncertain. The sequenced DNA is TGCGCCAGCAGCTTGTCGCGAATGAACACTGAAGCTTTCTTT. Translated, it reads CASSLSRMNTEAFF.